The present T cell receptor beta chain was sequenced within a study of control samples from healthy donors and cancer patients (dated by TCRdb to about 2020). This clone was counted once. No cognate antigen has been identified for it. Base qualities were left out, and no much larger clone turns up one base away. Library method: the immunoSEQ multiplex PCR assay. This immuneACCESS table, as held by TCRdb, lists in-frame sequences with V and J called but not all clones. Of the missing ones, under half trace to an unresolved V gene in checked studies; the others have no known cause. For this sample the table gives some 150,000 clones, of which over 90% were detected only once. The ten largest clones take up approximately 15% of the sample. The sequencing sample was made of PBMCs. The clonotype comes from a man aged 55-75 years with colorectal cancer.

The CDR3 region reads CASRDRDEAFF. In nucleotide form, the sequence is TGTGCCAGCAGAGACAGGGATGAAGCTTTCTTT. The chain uses TRBV6-6 and TRBJ1-1, and 7 junction bases match TRBD1. The germline V gene (reference sequence) sets CDR1 to MNHNY and CDR2 to SVGAGI. Trimming leaves V shorter by 6 bases and J shorter by 7 bases, with the junction holding 2 bases beyond the gene matches. The CDR3 contains 11 residues, cysteine and phenylalanine counted. CDR3 DNA is the only sequence kept; it has 33 bases, read in frame from the first base.